The present entry profiles one TCR beta chain with its context. This clone appeared once. Its antigen specificity is not known. No base quality values were provided; no much bigger clone lies one nucleotide off. This sample is part of a study of T cell changes during pregnancy in multiple sclerosis (dated by TCRdb to the late 2010s). For the wider study: The study looked at changes in the T cell repertoire across pregnancy in women with multiple sclerosis.

Reading from cysteine to phenylalanine, the CDR3 counts 14 amino acids. Here the CDR3 DNA is all that survives: 42 bases in frame from base 1. Taken from the germline V gene (reference sequence), the CDR1 and CDR2 loops are MNHEY and SMNVEV. The germline V and J ends show losses of 6 bases and 8 bases respectively, and no gene match explains 6 bases of the junction. Libraries were prepared through the immunoSEQ multiplex PCR assay. As stored in TCRdb, this immuneACCESS dataset retains in-frame rearrangements with V and J assigned. A fraction of the clones does not appear; measured against another copy, unresolved V genes explain less than half of the discrepancy, and the remainder lacks a known reason. The sample has 70,000 to 80,000 clones on record, about 88% of them singletons. 3.3% of the sample lies in the top ten.

The rearrangement combines TRBV27 with TRBJ1-4, with 10 middle bases fitting TRBD1. The clonotype was recovered from a female donor with multiple sclerosis, enrolled in a pregnancy study. Sequencing used peripheral blood, obtained before pregnancy. The DNA sequence reads TGTGCCAGCAGCAAGGGGACAGGGGAGGAAAAACTGTTTTTT. This is translated as CASSKGTGEEKLFF.